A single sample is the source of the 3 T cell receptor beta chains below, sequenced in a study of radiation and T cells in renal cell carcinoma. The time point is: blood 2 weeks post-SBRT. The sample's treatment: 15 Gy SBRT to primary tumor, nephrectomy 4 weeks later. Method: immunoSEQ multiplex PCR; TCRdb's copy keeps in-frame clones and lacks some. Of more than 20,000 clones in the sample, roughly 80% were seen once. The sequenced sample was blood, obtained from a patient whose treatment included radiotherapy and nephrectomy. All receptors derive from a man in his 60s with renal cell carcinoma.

The CDR3 DNA reads TGCAGTGCTTGGGGACTGGCGGGGCAGTACTTC. Translated: CSAWGLAGQYF. V gene TRBV20-1 combines with J gene TRBJ2-7; D may be TRBD2 (6 bases). From germline, CDR1 is DFQATT and CDR2 SNEGSKA (reference sequence). V dropped 5 bases and J dropped 9 bases, with 14 bases sitting between them. This CDR3 contains 11 residues.

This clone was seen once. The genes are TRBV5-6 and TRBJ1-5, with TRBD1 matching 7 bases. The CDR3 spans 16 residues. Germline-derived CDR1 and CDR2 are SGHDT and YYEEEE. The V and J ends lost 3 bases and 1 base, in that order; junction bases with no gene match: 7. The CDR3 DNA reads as TGTGCCAGCAGCTCCTCGGGACAGCCCAGCAATCAGCCCCAGCATTTT. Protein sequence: CASSSSGQPSNQPQHF.

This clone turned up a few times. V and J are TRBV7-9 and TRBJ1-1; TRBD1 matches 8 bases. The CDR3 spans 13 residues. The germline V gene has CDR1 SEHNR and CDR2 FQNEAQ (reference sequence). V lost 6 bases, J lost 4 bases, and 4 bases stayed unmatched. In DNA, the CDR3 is TGTGCCAGCAGGCCCAGGGGGCCCACTGAAGCTTTCTTT. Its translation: CASRPRGPTEAFF.